This is a list of T cell receptor beta chains from one sample in a study of blood T cell repertoires in COVID-19. Measured with immunoSEQ multiplex PCR; TCRdb has only the in-frame clones, and not every one. Of some 110,000 clones listed, more than 75% are singletons. Sequencing used peripheral blood. Every receptor here comes from a man aged 40-55 years with acute or convalescent COVID-19. CDR3s include the opening cysteine and the closing phenylalanine or tryptophan. Each record gives: clone size, V gene, D gene, J gene, CDR3 DNA, CDR3 protein. D genes are given only for firm matches. Clone size is shown for a subset of rows, as once, few, many or a class of expanded clone.

>-|TRBV3-1/TRBV3-2|-|TRBJ2-7
TGTGCCAGCAGCCCCACCGGGATCTACTACGAGCAGTACTTC
CASSPTGIYYEQYF
>-|TRBV19|-|TRBJ1-5
TGTGCCAGTAGACAGGGACATCAGCCCCAGCATTTT
CASRQGHQPQHF
>-|TRBV7-9|-|TRBJ2-2
TGTGCCAGCAGACTGCTACTAACCGGGGAGCTGTTTTTT
CASRLLLTGELFF
>-|TRBV10-3|-|TRBJ1-5
TGTGCCATCAGTGAGTCGGAGGGGAGCAATCAGCCCCAGCATTTT
CAISESEGSNQPQHF
>-|TRBV13|TRBD1|TRBJ1-4
TGTGCCAGCAGCTTTACTAGCGGGGACAGGGTCTGGAAACTGTTTTTT
CASSFTSGDRVWKLFF
>-|TRBV5-6|TRBD2|TRBJ2-5
TGTGCCAGCAGCATTTACCAACTAGCGGGGGGGCCGGGGGAGACCCAGTACTTC
CASSIYQLAGGPGETQYF
>-|TRBV5-6|TRBD1|TRBJ2-3
TGTGCCAGCAGCCTCAGGGGGTTGGATACGCAGTATTTT
CASSLRGLDTQYF
>-|TRBV11-2|-|TRBJ1-4
TGTGCCAGCAGCCCCCGGGGGGTATTTGAAAAACTGTTTTTT
CASSPRGVFEKLFF
>-|TRBV3-1/TRBV3-2|-|TRBJ2-5
TGTGCCAGCAGCCAAGATTGGGGCGTTGATGGGACCCAGTACTTC
CASSQDWGVDGTQYF
>few|TRBV25-1|TRBD1|TRBJ1-1
TGTGCCAGCAGTGGTTACAGGGGAGGTCGGACTGAAGCTTTCTTT
CASSGYRGGRTEAFF
>-|TRBV9|TRBD1|TRBJ1-3
TGTGCCAGCAGCGCCGGACAGGGGGCATCCGGAAACACCATATATTTT
CASSAGQGASGNTIYF
>-|TRBV5-1|-|TRBJ1-1
TGCGCCAGCAGCGCAGGGGTGGACACTGAAGCTTTCTTT
CASSAGVDTEAFF
>-|TRBV7-9|TRBD2|TRBJ2-5
TGTGCCAGCAGCCGATCCGGGACTAGCGGGAGCGGGGAGACCCAGTACTTC
CASSRSGTSGSGETQYF
>-|TRBV7-2|TRBD2|TRBJ2-1
TGTGCCAGCAGCCCTAGACTAGCGGGCAATGAGCAGTTCTTC
CASSPRLAGNEQFF
>-|TRBV7-5|-|TRBJ1-5
TGTGCCAGAAGCAGAAACGGGGTACGGGGCAATCAGCCCCAGCATTTT
CARSRNGVRGNQPQHF
>-|TRBV4-2|TRBD1|TRBJ1-1
TGTGCCAGCAGCCTACTGTGGGACAGGGGGATTGGGGACACTGAAGCTTTCTTT
CASSLLWDRGIGDTEAFF
>-|TRBV7-2|TRBD2|TRBJ2-2
TGTGCCAGCAGCCCCAGAACTAGCGTGGGGACCGGGGAGCTGTTTTTT
CASSPRTSVGTGELFF
>-|TRBV6-5|-|TRBJ2-5
TGTGCCAGCAGGGACAGAATTCTCCAAGAGACCCAGTACTTC
CASRDRILQETQYF
>-|TRBV7-7|-|TRBJ1-3
TGTGCTAGCAGCTCCCCGAGGAGGGATCGCTACTCTGGAAACACCATATATTTT
CASSSPRRDRYSGNTIYF
>-|TRBV5-1|TRBD1|TRBJ1-6
TGCGCCAGCAGCCGGGACAGCGTTAATTCACCCCTCCACTTT
CASSRDSVNSPLHF
>-|TRBV27|TRBD1|TRBJ2-2
TGTGCCAGCAGCTCACCCCCGGACAGGGCACTTAACACCGGGGAGCTGTTTTTT
CASSSPPDRALNTGELFF
>-|TRBV3-1/TRBV3-2|TRBD1|TRBJ2-1
TGTGCCAGCAGCCTTTTCGGGACAGTCTCCTACAATGAGCAGTTCTTC
CASSLFGTVSYNEQFF
>-|TRBV5-1|-|TRBJ1-4
TGCGCCAGCAGCTTGGCGGACAGAAATGAAAAACTGTTTTTT
CASSLADRNEKLFF
>-|TRBV5-1|-|TRBJ2-5
TGCGCCAGCAGCCCCAACCTCGGACAGGGAGGGGAGACCCAGTACTTC
CASSPNLGQGGETQYF
>-|TRBV28|-|TRBJ1-5
TGTGCCAGCAGGGAAGGGGGAGGGCAGCCCCAGCATTTT
CASREGGGQPQHF
>-|TRBV18|TRBD2|TRBJ2-1
TGTGCCAGCTCACCGTCTCGCGGGTCGGGGGGCAATGAGCAGTTCTTC
CASSPSRGSGGNEQFF
>-|TRBV6-1|TRBD1|TRBJ2-7
TGTGCCAGCAGTGAGGCTGAGACAGGGGGCTACGAGCAGTACTTC
CASSEAETGGYEQYF
>-|TRBV5-1|TRBD2|TRBJ2-2
TGCGCCAGTAGCTCCCAGATTCGGGGGAGGGCCGGGGAGCTGTTTTTT
CASSSQIRGRAGELFF
>-|TRBV19|-|TRBJ2-2
TGTGCCAGTAGGGAGAGCTTCACCGGGGAGCTGTTTTTT
CASRESFTGELFF
>-|TRBV7-3|TRBD2|TRBJ2-1
TGTGCCAGCAGCTTAATGCGGGAGACCTACAATGAGCAGTTCTTC
CASSLMRETYNEQFF
>-|TRBV7-2|-|TRBJ1-1
TGTGCCAGCAGCTTAGGGGCTGGAACCCCGACTGAAGCTTTCTTT
CASSLGAGTPTEAFF
>-|TRBV5-5|-|TRBJ2-2
TGTGCCAGCAGCCCTCACCCCCCGGGGACACCGAACACCGGGGAGCTGTTTTTT
CASSPHPPGTPNTGELFF
>once|TRBV29-1|-|TRBJ1-1
TGCAGCGGCAAATTGGACAGTCTGAACACTGAAGCTTTCTTT
CSGKLDSLNTEAFF
>-|TRBV7-7|TRBD1|TRBJ2-1
TGTGCTAGCAGCTTAGCCGGACGTGGACAGGCCAATGAGCAGTTCTTC
CASSLAGRGQANEQFF
>-|TRBV29-1|-|TRBJ2-3
TGCAGCGTTGGAGCCACCTACACAGATACGCAGTATTTT
CSVGATYTDTQYF
>-|TRBV6-1|TRBD2|TRBJ2-5
TGTGCCAGCAGTGAAAACTCCCTCGGGGGGGCGTGGACCCAGTACTTC
CASSENSLGGAWTQYF
>-|TRBV28|-|TRBJ2-1
TGTGCCAGCAGTTTTAGGGGGACCCGGGGCCATGAGCAGTTCTTC
CASSFRGTRGHEQFF
>few|TRBV15|TRBD1|TRBJ2-7
TGTGCCACCAGCAGACCGGGACAGGGTAACGACGAGCAGTACTTC
CATSRPGQGNDEQYF
>-|TRBV6-1|TRBD2|TRBJ2-3
TGTGCCAGCAGTGAAAGAGGGACTAGCGGGAGGGTATATTTT
CASSERGTSGRVYF
>-|TRBV2|TRBD2|TRBJ2-1
TGTGCCAGCAGTCCTAGCGGGAGAGGGATTGAGCAGTTCTTC
CASSPSGRGIEQFF
>-|TRBV7-2|-|TRBJ1-4
TGTGCCAGCAGTCAGGATCGAAAAACTAATGAAAAACTGTTTTTT
CASSQDRKTNEKLFF
>-|TRBV5-1|TRBD1|TRBJ2-3
TGCGCCAGCAGCTCTCCGGGACAGGGACCAGATACGCAGTATTTT
CASSSPGQGPDTQYF
>-|TRBV4-1|-|TRBJ2-1
TGCGCCAGCAGCCAAGGGGTCCAGGGAAAAAAGTTCTTC
CASSQGVQGKKFF
>-|TRBV4-2|-|TRBJ2-1
TGTGCCAGCAGCCAAGCTAACGGGGAGCAGTTCTTC
CASSQANGEQFF
>-|TRBV5-6|-|TRBJ1-3
TGTGCCAGCAGCCGACTCGGGGGAAACACCATATATTTT
CASSRLGGNTIYF
>-|TRBV12-5|-|TRBJ1-2
TGTGCTAGTGGTTTGAGCCAGGCTAACTATGGCTACACCTTC
CASGLSQANYGYTF
>-|TRBV27|-|TRBJ2-1
TGTGCCAGCAGTTTCCTAGATGCTCGGGATGAGCAGTTCTTC
CASSFLDARDEQFF
>few|TRBV4-1|-|TRBJ2-7
TGCGCCAGCAGCCTAGGCAGGGGCGCAACTTCCTACGAGCAGTACTTC
CASSLGRGATSYEQYF
>-|TRBV6-6|TRBD1|TRBJ2-1
TGTGCCAGCACCAACGGGGCAGGGGGCACCGCGGTGCAGTTCTTC
CASTNGAGGTAVQFF
>-|TRBV27|-|TRBJ2-7
TGTGCCAGCAGTTTCAGCAGGGTGGTGGGGGAGCAGTACTTC
CASSFSRVVGEQYF
>-|TRBV11-2|TRBD2|TRBJ2-1
TGTGCCAGCAGCTTCTTGTCCGGGGGGGTCTATGAGCAGTTCTTC
CASSFLSGGVYEQFF
>-|TRBV7-9|-|TRBJ2-1
TGTGCCAGCAGCTTAAATAGTCTAAGCTCCTACAATGAGCAGTTCTTC
CASSLNSLSSYNEQFF
>-|TRBV28|-|TRBJ1-2
TGTGCCAGCAAAGGGGGGGGATGGTATGGCTACACCTTC
CASKGGGWYGYTF
>-|TRBV4-3|TRBD1|TRBJ1-2
TGCGCCAGCAGCCAGAGGGGGACAGGGAGTTACTATGGCTACACCTTC
CASSQRGTGSYYGYTF